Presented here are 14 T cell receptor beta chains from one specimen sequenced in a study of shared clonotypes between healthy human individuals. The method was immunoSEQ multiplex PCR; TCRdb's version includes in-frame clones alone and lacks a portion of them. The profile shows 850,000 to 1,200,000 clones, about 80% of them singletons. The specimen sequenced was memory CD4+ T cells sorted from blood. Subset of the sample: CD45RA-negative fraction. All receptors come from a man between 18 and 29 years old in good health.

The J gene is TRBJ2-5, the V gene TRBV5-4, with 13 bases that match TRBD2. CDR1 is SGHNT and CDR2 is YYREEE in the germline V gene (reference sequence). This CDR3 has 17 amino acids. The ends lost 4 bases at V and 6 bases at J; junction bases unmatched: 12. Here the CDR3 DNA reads TGTGCCAGCAGCCGGGAGACTAGCGGGGGGCTGGGACAGACCCAGTACTTC. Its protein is CASSRETSGGLGQTQYF.

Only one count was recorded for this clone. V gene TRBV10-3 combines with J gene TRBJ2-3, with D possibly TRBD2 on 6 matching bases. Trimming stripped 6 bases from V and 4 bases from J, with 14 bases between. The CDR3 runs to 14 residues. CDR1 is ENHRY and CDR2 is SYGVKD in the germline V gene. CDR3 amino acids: CAIRGTTSPDTQYF. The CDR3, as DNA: TGTGCCATCAGGGGAACGACTAGTCCAGATACGCAGTATTTT.

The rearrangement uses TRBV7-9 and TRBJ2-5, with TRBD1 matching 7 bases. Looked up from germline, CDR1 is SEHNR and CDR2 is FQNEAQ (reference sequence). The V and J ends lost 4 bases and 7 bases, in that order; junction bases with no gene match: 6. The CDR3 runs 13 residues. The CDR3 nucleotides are TGTGCCAGCAGCTACGGACAGGTCCCGACCCAGTACTTC. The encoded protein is CASSYGQVPTQYF. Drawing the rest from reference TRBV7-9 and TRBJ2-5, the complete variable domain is DTGVSQNPRHKITKRGQNVTFRCDPISEHNRLYWYRQTLGQGPEFLTYFQNEAQLEKSRLLSDRFSAERPKGSFSTLEIQRTEQGDSAMYLCASSYGQVPTQYFGPGTRLLVL.

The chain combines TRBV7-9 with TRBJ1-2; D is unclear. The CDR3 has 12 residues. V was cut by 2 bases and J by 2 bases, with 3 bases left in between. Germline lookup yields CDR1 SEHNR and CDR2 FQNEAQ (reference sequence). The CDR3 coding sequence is TGTGCCAGCAGCTTACAAAACTATGGCTACACCTTC. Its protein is CASSLQNYGYTF.

CDR3 bases: TGTGCCAGCTCAACTCTTAGGGATCAGCCCCAGCATTTT. Protein: CASSTLRDQPQHF. The rearrangement links TRBV18 to TRBJ1-5; unclear D gene. The CDR3 is 13 residues long. Germline-derived CDR1 and CDR2 are KGHSH and LQKENI. The V end lost 5 bases, the J end lost 5 bases, and 10 bases lay between the germline ends.

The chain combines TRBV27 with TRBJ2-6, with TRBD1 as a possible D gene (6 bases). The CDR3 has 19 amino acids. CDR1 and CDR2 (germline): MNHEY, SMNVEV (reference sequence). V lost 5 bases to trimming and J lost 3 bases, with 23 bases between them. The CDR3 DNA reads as TGTGCCAGCAGTCCGAACTTGAGAAACCAGGGGAGTGGGGCCAACGTCCTGACTTTC. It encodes CASSPNLRNQGSGANVLTF.

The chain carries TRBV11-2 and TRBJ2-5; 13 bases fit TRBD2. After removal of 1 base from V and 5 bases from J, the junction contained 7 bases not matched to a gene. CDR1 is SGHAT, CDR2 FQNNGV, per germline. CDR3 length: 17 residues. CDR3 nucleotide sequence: TGTGCCAGCAGCTTAGGTACGACTAGCGGGAGGAGGGAGACCCAGTACTTC. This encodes CASSLGTTSGRRETQYF.

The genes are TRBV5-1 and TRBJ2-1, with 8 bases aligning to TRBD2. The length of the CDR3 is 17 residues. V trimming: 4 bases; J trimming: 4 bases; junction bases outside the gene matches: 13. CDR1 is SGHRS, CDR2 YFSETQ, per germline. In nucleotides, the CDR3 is TGCGCCAGCAGCGCATCGCTATTGCGGGGGGCGTACAATGAGCAGTTCTTC. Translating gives CASSASLLRGAYNEQFF.

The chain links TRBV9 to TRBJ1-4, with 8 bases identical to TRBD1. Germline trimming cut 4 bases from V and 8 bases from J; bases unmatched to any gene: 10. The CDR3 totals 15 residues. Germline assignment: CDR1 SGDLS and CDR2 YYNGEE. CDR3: CASSPRQGLGEKLFF. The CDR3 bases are TGTGCCAGCAGCCCCCGACAGGGGTTGGGGGAAAAACTGTTTTTT. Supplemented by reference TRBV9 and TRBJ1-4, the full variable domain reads DSGVTQTPKHLITATGQRVTLRCSPRSGDLSVYWYQQSLDQGLQFLIQYYNGEERAKGNILERFSAQQFPDLHSELNLSSLELGDSALYFCASSPRQGLGEKLFFGSGTQLSVL.

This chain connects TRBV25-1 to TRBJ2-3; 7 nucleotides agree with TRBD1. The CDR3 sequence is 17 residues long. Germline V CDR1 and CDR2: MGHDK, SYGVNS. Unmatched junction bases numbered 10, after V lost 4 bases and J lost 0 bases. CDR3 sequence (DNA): TGTGCCAGCAGTGCAGCAGGGACAGCTACTAGCACAGATACGCAGTATTTT. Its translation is CASSAAGTATSTDTQYF.

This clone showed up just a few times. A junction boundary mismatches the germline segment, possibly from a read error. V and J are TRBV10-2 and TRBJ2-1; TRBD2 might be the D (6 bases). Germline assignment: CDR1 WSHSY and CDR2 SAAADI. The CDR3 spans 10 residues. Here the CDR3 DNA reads TGCGCCAGCAGTGACGGGAGCTGGGTCTTC. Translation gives CASSDGSWVF.

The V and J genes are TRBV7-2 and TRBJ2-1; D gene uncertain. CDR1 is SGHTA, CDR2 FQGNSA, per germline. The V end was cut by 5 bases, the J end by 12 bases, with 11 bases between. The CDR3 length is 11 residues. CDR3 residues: CASSPQVVQFF. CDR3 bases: TGTGCCAGCAGCCCCCAGGTGGTGCAGTTCTTC.

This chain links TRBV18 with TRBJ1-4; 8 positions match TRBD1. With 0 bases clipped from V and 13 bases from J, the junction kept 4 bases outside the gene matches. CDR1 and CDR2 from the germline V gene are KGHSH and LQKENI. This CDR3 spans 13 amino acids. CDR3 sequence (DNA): TGTGCCAGCTCACCACCCGGACAGGGAGGACTGTTTTTT. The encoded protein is CASSPPGQGGLFF.

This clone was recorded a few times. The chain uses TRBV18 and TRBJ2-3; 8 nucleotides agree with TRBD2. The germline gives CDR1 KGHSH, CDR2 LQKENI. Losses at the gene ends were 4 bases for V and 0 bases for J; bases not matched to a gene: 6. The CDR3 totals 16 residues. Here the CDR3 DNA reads TGTGCCAGCTCACAATCCGGGAGGGCTAGCACAGATACGCAGTATTTT. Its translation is CASSQSGRASTDTQYF.